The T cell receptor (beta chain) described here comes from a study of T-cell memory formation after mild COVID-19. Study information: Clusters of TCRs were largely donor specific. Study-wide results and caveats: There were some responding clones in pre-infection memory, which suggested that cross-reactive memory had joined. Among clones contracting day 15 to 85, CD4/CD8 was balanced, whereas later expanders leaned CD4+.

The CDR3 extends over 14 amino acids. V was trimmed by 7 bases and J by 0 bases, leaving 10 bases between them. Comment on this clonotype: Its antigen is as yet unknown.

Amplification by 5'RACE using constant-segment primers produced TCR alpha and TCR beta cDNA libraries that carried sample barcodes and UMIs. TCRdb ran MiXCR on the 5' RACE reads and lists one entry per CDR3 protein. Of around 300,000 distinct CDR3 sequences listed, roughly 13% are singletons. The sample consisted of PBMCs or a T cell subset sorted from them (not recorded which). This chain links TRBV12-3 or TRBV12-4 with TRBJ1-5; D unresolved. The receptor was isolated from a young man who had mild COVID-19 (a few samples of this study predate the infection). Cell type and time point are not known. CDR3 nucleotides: TGTGCCAGCACCAACATCAATAGCAATCAGCCCCAGCATTTT. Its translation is CASTNINSNQPQHF.